This T cell receptor (beta chain) was obtained from a study of blood T cell repertoires in COVID-19. Study in general: Acute and convalescent COVID-19 samples came from the United States, Italy and Spain. T cells, B-cell-depleted T cells, or PBMCs provided the cDNA or gDNA that served as material.

In the source study's methods: How many nucleated cells were present was estimated from reference gene primer amplification. The protocol was immunoSEQ multiplex PCR, while the TCRdb copy is restricted to in-frame clones and leaves out a portion. V and J calls and clone size come straight from that table; D and trimming were deduced from the DNA. The table has about 310,000 clones, roughly 90% seen once; the top ten hold less than 3%. The V end was cut by 6 bases, the J end by 0 bases, with 15 bases between. The CDR3 is 16 residues long. Per the germline V gene, CDR1 is MDHEN and CDR2 is SYDVKM. V is TRBV28 and J is TRBJ1-3; D is perhaps TRBD1 (5 bases). The sample taken for sequencing was peripheral blood. The sequence derives from a woman between 25 and 40 years old with COVID-19, enrolled during active disease. The CDR3 nucleotides read TGTGCCAGCAGGTATCACGACAGCAACTCTGGAAACACCATATATTTT. It specifies CASRYHDSNSGNTIYF.